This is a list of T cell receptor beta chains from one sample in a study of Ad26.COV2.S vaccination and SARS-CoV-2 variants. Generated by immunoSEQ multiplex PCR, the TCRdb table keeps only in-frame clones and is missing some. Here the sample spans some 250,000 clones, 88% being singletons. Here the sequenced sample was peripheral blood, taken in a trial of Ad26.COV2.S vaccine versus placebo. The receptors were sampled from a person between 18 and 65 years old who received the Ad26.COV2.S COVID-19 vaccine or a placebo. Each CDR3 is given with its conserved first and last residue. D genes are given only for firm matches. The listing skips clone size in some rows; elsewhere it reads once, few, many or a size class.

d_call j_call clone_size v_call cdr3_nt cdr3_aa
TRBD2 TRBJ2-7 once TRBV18 TGTGCCAGCTCACCACCGGGGGGGTCCTACGAGCAGTACTTC CASSPPGGSYEQYF
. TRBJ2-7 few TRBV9 TGTGCCAGCAGCGTAGAACAGGGCCCCTCCTACGAGCAGTACTTC CASSVEQGPSYEQYF
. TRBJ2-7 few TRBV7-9 TGTGCCAGCAGCCCTGCCGTGGGCCTACCCTACGAGCAGTACTTC CASSPAVGLPYEQYF
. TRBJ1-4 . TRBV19 TGTGTTACTTCGATGGGGACAAGGGAAAAACTGTTTTTT CVTSMGTREKLFF
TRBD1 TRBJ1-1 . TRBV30 TGTGCCTGGAGTGGCCAGACCATCAACAGGGGGCGGACTGAAGCTTTCTTT CAWSGQTINRGRTEAFF
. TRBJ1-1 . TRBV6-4 TGTGCCAGCAGTGAAAGCCCCGGGACCATGAACACTGAAGCTTTCTTT CASSESPGTMNTEAFF
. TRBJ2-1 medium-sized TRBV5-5 TGTGCCAGCACCAAAGACACTAGCAGATTCTACAATGAGCAGTTCTTC CASTKDTSRFYNEQFF
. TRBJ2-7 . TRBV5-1 TGCGCCAGCAGCCCGCCCTCCTACGAGCAGTACTTC CASSPPSYEQYF
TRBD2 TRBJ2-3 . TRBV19 TGTGCCAGTAGAGTAGCGGGGGCGGATACGCAGTATTTT CASRVAGADTQYF
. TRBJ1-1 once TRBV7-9 TGTGCCAGCAGCCATCAGAGGGCTGAAGCTTTCTTT CASSHQRAEAFF
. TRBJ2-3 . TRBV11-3 TGTGCCAGCAGCTTAGGAGAAGTCACAGATACGCAGTATTTT CASSLGEVTDTQYF
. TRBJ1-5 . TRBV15 TGTGCCACCAGCAGAGATAGCGGGGGGAGCAAGACGCCCCAGCATTTT CATSRDSGGSKTPQHF
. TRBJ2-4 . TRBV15 TGTGCCACCAGCGCCTCGCTCCGGGACATAAACATTCAGTACTTC CATSASLRDINIQYF
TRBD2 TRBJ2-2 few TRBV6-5 TGTGCCAGCGGGGAGGGGACGAACACCGGGGAGCTGTTTTTT CASGEGTNTGELFF
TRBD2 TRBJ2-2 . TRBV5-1 TGCGCCAGCAGCTTGGCCACTCTGACTAGCGGGATATCGACCGGGGAGCTGTTTTTT CASSLATLTSGISTGELFF
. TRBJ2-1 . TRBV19 TGTGCCAGTAGTATCGCGTCACTCTCCTACAATGAGCAGTTCTTC CASSIASLSYNEQFF
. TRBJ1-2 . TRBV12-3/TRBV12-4 TGTGCCAGCAAACAGACGGAATATGGCTACACCTTC CASKQTEYGYTF
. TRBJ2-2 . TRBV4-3 TGCGCCAGCAGCCAAGATCGAACGAACACCGGGGAGCTGTTTTTT CASSQDRTNTGELFF
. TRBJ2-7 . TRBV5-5 TGTGCCAGCAGGGCCCGGGCGCAGAGGGTCTACGAGCAGTACTTC CASRARAQRVYEQYF
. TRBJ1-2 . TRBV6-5 TGTGCCAGCAGTTCCGGACAGCTAGGCTATGGCTACACCTTC CASSSGQLGYGYTF
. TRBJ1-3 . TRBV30 TGTGCCTGGAGAAGTACCGGACAGTTGACTGGAAACACCATATATTTT CAWRSTGQLTGNTIYF
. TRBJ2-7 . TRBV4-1 TGCGCCAGCAGCCGGACACCTCTCAGCTCCTACGAGCAGTACTTC CASSRTPLSSYEQYF
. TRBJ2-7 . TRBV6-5 TGTGCCAGCAGTTACTCGATTGGGGGTGGAGGAAACGAGCAGTACTTC CASSYSIGGGGNEQYF
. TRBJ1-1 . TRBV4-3 TGCGCCAGCAGCCAAGATTATACAGCGTCCATGAACACTGAAGCTTTCTTT CASSQDYTASMNTEAFF
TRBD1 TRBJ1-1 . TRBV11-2 TGTGCCAGCAGCTTAGCCAGACAGGGGAGCATGAACACTGAAGCTTTCTTT CASSLARQGSMNTEAFF
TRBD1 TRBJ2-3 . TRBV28 TGTGCCAGCAGTTTATCGACAGGGGGCCTAACAGATACGCAGTATTTT CASSLSTGGLTDTQYF
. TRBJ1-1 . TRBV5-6 TGTGCCAGCAGCTTGGGATTGCTGGCTGAAGCTTTCTTT CASSLGLLAEAFF
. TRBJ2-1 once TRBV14 TGTGCCAGCAGCCAAGTTTTAGGGTCTGAGCAGTTCTTC CASSQVLGSEQFF
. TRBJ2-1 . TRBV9 TGTGCCAGCAGCCCCCGGCCGTACAATGAGCAGTTCTTC CASSPRPYNEQFF
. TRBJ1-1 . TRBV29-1 TGCAGCGTTGGGAAGAACACTGAAGCTTTCTTT CSVGKNTEAFF
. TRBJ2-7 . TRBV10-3 TGTGCCATCAGTGAGGTGGCAGGGCCCAACGAGCAGTACTTC CAISEVAGPNEQYF
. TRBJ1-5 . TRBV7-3 TGTGCCAGCAGCTCAGGACAGTCCAAGGGACATCAGCCCCAGCATTTT CASSSGQSKGHQPQHF
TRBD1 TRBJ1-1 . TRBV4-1 TGCGCCAGCAGCCAGGGGACAGGGGCCAGGGGGACTGAAGCTTTCTTT CASSQGTGARGTEAFF
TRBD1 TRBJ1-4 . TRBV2 TGTGCCAGCACAGGGGGTGAAAAACTGTTTTTT CASTGGEKLFF
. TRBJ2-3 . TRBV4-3 TGCGCCAGCAGCGGGTTAAGTGACACAGATACGCAGTATTTT CASSGLSDTDTQYF
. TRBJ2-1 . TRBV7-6 TGTGCCAGCAGCTTAGAGTCACGGACGCTCCGTTACAATGAGCAGTTCTTC CASSLESRTLRYNEQFF
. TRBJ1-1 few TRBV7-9 TGTGCCAGCAGCAAGCCGGGGAGGGCCGGTGACACTGAAGCTTTCTTT CASSKPGRAGDTEAFF
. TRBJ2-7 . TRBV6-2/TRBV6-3 TGTGCCAGCATCCCGAGCTCCCGTCGCGCCTACGAGCAGTACTTC CASIPSSRRAYEQYF
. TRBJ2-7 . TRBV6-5 TGTGCCAGCAGTTCGACAGCTAACCTCTACGAGCAGTACTTC CASSSTANLYEQYF
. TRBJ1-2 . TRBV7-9 TGTGCCAGCAGCTCCCCCGACAAGACCCCTAACTATGGCTACACCTTC CASSSPDKTPNYGYTF
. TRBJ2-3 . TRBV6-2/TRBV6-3 TGTGCCAGCAACCCGGGGGACTCCCCAGATACGCAGTATTTT CASNPGDSPDTQYF
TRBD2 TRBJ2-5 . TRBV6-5 TGTGCCAGCGCTCCGCCGCGGGGGGAGACCCAGTACTTC CASAPPRGETQYF
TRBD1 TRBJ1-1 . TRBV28 TGTGCCAGCAGCCGGAACTTCAGGGGGCTCGACACTGAAGCTTTCTTT CASSRNFRGLDTEAFF
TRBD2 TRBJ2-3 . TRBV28 TGTGCCAGCAGCTTAGCGGGAGAAGGGGATACGCAGTATTTT CASSLAGEGDTQYF
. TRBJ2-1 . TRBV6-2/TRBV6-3 TGTGCCAGCAGCCAGTACTCGGTGCCCTACAATGAGCAGTTCTTC CASSQYSVPYNEQFF
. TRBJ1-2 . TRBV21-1 TGTGCCAGCAGCGACAGGGGTCTGGAGGGACAGGGGGGAGGCTACACCTTC CASSDRGLEGQGGGYTF
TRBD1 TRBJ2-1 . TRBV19 TGTGCCAGTAGTACTGGGGGACAGTACTACAATGAGCAGTTCTTC CASSTGGQYYNEQFF
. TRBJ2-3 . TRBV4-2 TGTGCCAGCAGCCAAGCCGCGACAGATACGCAGTATTTT CASSQAATDTQYF
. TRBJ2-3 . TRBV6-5 TGTGCCAGCAGGCGACTCGGGGGGCAAGATACGCAGTATTTT CASRRLGGQDTQYF
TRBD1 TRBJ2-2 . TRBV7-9 TGTGCCAGCAGCCATGGACAGGGCACGGGAAGGAAAACCGGGGAGCTGTTTTTT CASSHGQGTGRKTGELFF
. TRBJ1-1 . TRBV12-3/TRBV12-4 TGTGCCAGCAGTTTTGGGCAGTCGACTGAAGCTTTCTTT CASSFGQSTEAFF
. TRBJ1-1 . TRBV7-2 TGTGCCAGCAGCTTAAAGAGGGGAGGAAGGACTGAAGCTTTCTTT CASSLKRGGRTEAFF
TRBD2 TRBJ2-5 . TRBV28 TGTGCCAGCAGTCGCCGCGGGGGTAGCCAAGAGACCCAGTACTTC CASSRRGGSQETQYF
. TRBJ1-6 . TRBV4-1 TGCGCCAGCAGAGCAATGCTCGGTCAGGGCCTAAATTCACCCCTCCACTTT CASRAMLGQGLNSPLHF
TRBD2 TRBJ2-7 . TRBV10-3 TGTGCCATCAGCCGGAATGGCGGGGGGGACGAGCAGTACTTC CAISRNGGGDEQYF
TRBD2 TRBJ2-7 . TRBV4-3 TGCGCCAGCAGCCAAGGGGTGGGAGCGGGGTACGAGCAGTACTTC CASSQGVGAGYEQYF
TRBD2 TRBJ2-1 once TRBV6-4 TGTGCCAGCAGCGTCGTAGCGGGAGCGGGGTGGAATGAGCAGTTCTTC CASSVVAGAGWNEQFF
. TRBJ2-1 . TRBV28 TGTGCCAGCAGTCCCGTAAGGCCGACCTACAATGAGCAGTTCTTC CASSPVRPTYNEQFF
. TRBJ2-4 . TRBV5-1 TGCGCCAGCAGCTTGGAAGGACAGACAGCCAAAAACATTCAGTACTTC CASSLEGQTAKNIQYF
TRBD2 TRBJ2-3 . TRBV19 TGTGCCAGTAGTATCATTGGACTAGCGGAAAGCACAGATACGCAGTATTTT CASSIIGLAESTDTQYF